These T cell receptor beta chains were read from a single sample in a study of T cell responses to AZD1222 COVID-19 vaccine. Method: immunoSEQ multiplex PCR; TCRdb's copy keeps in-frame clones and lacks some. The sample includes roughly 200,000 clones, 85% to 95% of them seen just once. The sequencing used peripheral blood, collected on day 0 of MenACWY control vaccination. All receptors derive from an adult in good health. CDR3s include the opening cysteine and the closing phenylalanine or tryptophan. Fields, in order: D gene, clone size, V gene, J gene, CDR3 DNA, CDR3 protein. The D gene is left open where the match is weak. The listing skips clone size in some rows; elsewhere it reads once, few, many or a size class.

d_gene: .
abundance: .
v_gene: TRBV3-1/TRBV3-2
j_gene: TRBJ2-1
CDR3nt: TGTGCCAGCAGTCGCTGGTCGACCAGGGGGGGTGAGCAGTTCTTC
CDR3aa: CASSRWSTRGGEQFF

d_gene: TRBD1
abundance: .
v_gene: TRBV18
j_gene: TRBJ1-3
CDR3nt: TGTGCCAGCTCACCAGGACAGGGGGCTGGAAACACCATATATTTT
CDR3aa: CASSPGQGAGNTIYF

d_gene: .
abundance: .
v_gene: TRBV11-2
j_gene: TRBJ1-3
CDR3nt: TGTGCCAGCAGCGCCGGTATCGGAAACACCATATATTTT
CDR3aa: CASSAGIGNTIYF

d_gene: .
abundance: .
v_gene: TRBV3-1/TRBV3-2
j_gene: TRBJ2-2
CDR3nt: TGTGCCAGCAGTAACGGATTCGGGGAGCTGTTTTTT
CDR3aa: CASSNGFGELFF

d_gene: .
abundance: .
v_gene: TRBV18
j_gene: TRBJ1-5
CDR3nt: TGTGCCAGCTCACCACCGGGGCAACGAGGCAATCAGCCCCAGCATTTT
CDR3aa: CASSPPGQRGNQPQHF

d_gene: .
abundance: .
v_gene: TRBV5-5
j_gene: TRBJ1-5
CDR3nt: TGTGCCAGCAGCGCAGGTTCGGGACAGCCCCAGCATTTT
CDR3aa: CASSAGSGQPQHF

d_gene: .
abundance: .
v_gene: TRBV6-5
j_gene: TRBJ1-6
CDR3nt: TGTGCCAGCAGTCCCTCGACGGGCACTAATTCACCCCTCCACTTT
CDR3aa: CASSPSTGTNSPLHF

d_gene: TRBD1
abundance: few
v_gene: TRBV27
j_gene: TRBJ1-2
CDR3nt: TGTGCCAGCCGGGACAGGGTGCTTGGCTATGGCTACACCTTC
CDR3aa: CASRDRVLGYGYTF

d_gene: .
abundance: .
v_gene: TRBV4-3
j_gene: TRBJ1-1
CDR3nt: TGCGCCAGCAGCCAAGATGCATCGGGGAGAGAAGCTTTCTTT
CDR3aa: CASSQDASGREAFF

d_gene: .
abundance: .
v_gene: TRBV6-5
j_gene: TRBJ2-7
CDR3nt: TGTGCCAGCAGGGGGACGAGTTCCTACGAGCAGTACTTC
CDR3aa: CASRGTSSYEQYF

d_gene: .
abundance: .
v_gene: TRBV4-1
j_gene: TRBJ2-7
CDR3nt: TGCGCCAGCAGCCAGGACCCCCAAGGGAAGTCCTACGAGCAGTACTTC
CDR3aa: CASSQDPQGKSYEQYF

d_gene: .
abundance: .
v_gene: TRBV5-1
j_gene: TRBJ1-3
CDR3nt: TGCGCCAGCAGCTACCGGCCCCGGGAATCCTCTGGAAACACCATATATTTT
CDR3aa: CASSYRPRESSGNTIYF

d_gene: .
abundance: .
v_gene: TRBV5-1
j_gene: TRBJ1-2
CDR3nt: TGCGCCAGCAGCCTAACCGGGACTTTCTATGGCTACACCTTC
CDR3aa: CASSLTGTFYGYTF

d_gene: .
abundance: .
v_gene: TRBV29-1
j_gene: TRBJ1-1
CDR3nt: TGCAGCGTTGAAGTGATGAGGGGGAGCACTGAAGCTTTCTTT
CDR3aa: CSVEVMRGSTEAFF

d_gene: TRBD1
abundance: .
v_gene: TRBV5-8
j_gene: TRBJ1-5
CDR3nt: TGTGCCAGCAGCGCTGGACAGGGGGCGCGGAGCAATCAGCCCCAGCATTTT
CDR3aa: CASSAGQGARSNQPQHF

d_gene: .
abundance: .
v_gene: TRBV18
j_gene: TRBJ1-5
CDR3nt: TGTGCCAGCTCAGAAGGACCGTCCCGTAGCAATCAGCCCCAGCATTTT
CDR3aa: CASSEGPSRSNQPQHF

d_gene: .
abundance: once
v_gene: TRBV28
j_gene: TRBJ2-3
CDR3nt: TGTGCCACCAGACGGGGGAGCACAGATACGCAGTATTTT
CDR3aa: CATRRGSTDTQYF

d_gene: .
abundance: .
v_gene: TRBV4-1
j_gene: TRBJ1-5
CDR3nt: TGCGCCAGCAGCTGGGGGGTCAATCAGCCCCAGCATTTT
CDR3aa: CASSWGVNQPQHF

d_gene: .
abundance: .
v_gene: TRBV3-1/TRBV3-2
j_gene: TRBJ2-7
CDR3nt: TGTGCCAGCAGCCAAGCTAACGGGACTTCCCGAGGGTTCTCCTACGAGCAGTACTTC
CDR3aa: CASSQANGTSRGFSYEQYF

d_gene: .
abundance: once
v_gene: TRBV5-4
j_gene: TRBJ2-7
CDR3nt: TGTGCCAGCAGCTTGGCCCCCGTGACCGTCGAGCAGTACTTC
CDR3aa: CASSLAPVTVEQYF

d_gene: TRBD2
abundance: .
v_gene: TRBV5-6
j_gene: TRBJ2-1
CDR3nt: TGTGCCAGCAGCCCTATTCGGCTAGCGGGGGAATACAATGAGCAGTTCTTC
CDR3aa: CASSPIRLAGEYNEQFF

d_gene: .
abundance: .
v_gene: TRBV10-1
j_gene: TRBJ2-3
CDR3nt: TGCGCCAGCAGTCCCCTAGCCGGGGTTGCCACAGATACGCAGTATTTT
CDR3aa: CASSPLAGVATDTQYF

d_gene: TRBD1
abundance: .
v_gene: TRBV4-3
j_gene: TRBJ1-5
CDR3nt: TGCGCCAGCAGCCAAGATGACAGGGGCAGAAAGCCCCAGCATTTT
CDR3aa: CASSQDDRGRKPQHF

d_gene: TRBD1
abundance: .
v_gene: TRBV6-2/TRBV6-3
j_gene: TRBJ2-2
CDR3nt: TGTGCCAGCAGTAGAGGGACAGCCGGCACCGGGGAGCTGTTTTTT
CDR3aa: CASSRGTAGTGELFF

d_gene: .
abundance: .
v_gene: TRBV4-1
j_gene: TRBJ1-1
CDR3nt: TGCGCCAGCAGCCAAGATCCAGGAATGAACACTGAAGCTTTCTTT
CDR3aa: CASSQDPGMNTEAFF

d_gene: .
abundance: .
v_gene: TRBV30
j_gene: TRBJ2-7
CDR3nt: TGTGCCTGGAAGGCGCCAGGGTCCCGATGGGAGCAGTACTTC
CDR3aa: CAWKAPGSRWEQYF

d_gene: .
abundance: .
v_gene: TRBV28
j_gene: TRBJ1-6
CDR3nt: TGTGCCAGCAGCCGTGACAGGACTGGAATCTATAATTCACCCCTCCACTTT
CDR3aa: CASSRDRTGIYNSPLHF

d_gene: TRBD1
abundance: once
v_gene: TRBV5-1
j_gene: TRBJ2-5
CDR3nt: TGCGCCAGCAGCTCCCGACAGGGTGGGGAGACCCAGTACTTC
CDR3aa: CASSSRQGGETQYF

d_gene: TRBD1
abundance: .
v_gene: TRBV28
j_gene: TRBJ1-2
CDR3nt: TGTGCCAGCTCCGAAGGGGGACAGGGGACCTTCCGCTATGGCTACACCTTC
CDR3aa: CASSEGGQGTFRYGYTF

d_gene: .
abundance: .
v_gene: TRBV18
j_gene: TRBJ1-1
CDR3nt: TGTGCCAGCTCACCACCGGGGGCCTCCGAAGCTTTCTTT
CDR3aa: CASSPPGASEAFF

d_gene: TRBD1
abundance: .
v_gene: TRBV28
j_gene: TRBJ1-5
CDR3nt: TGTGCCAGCAGTTTCCCGATACGCGACAGGGCTCAGCCCCAGCATTTT
CDR3aa: CASSFPIRDRAQPQHF

d_gene: .
abundance: .
v_gene: TRBV6-5
j_gene: TRBJ1-2
CDR3nt: TGTGCCAGCAGTTGGGGCAGGGGAACGGGCTACACCTTC
CDR3aa: CASSWGRGTGYTF

d_gene: .
abundance: once
v_gene: TRBV10-3
j_gene: TRBJ1-2
CDR3nt: TGTGCCATCAGTGTCGCGAACAACTATGGCTACACCTTC
CDR3aa: CAISVANNYGYTF

d_gene: TRBD1
abundance: .
v_gene: TRBV4-1
j_gene: TRBJ2-7
CDR3nt: TGCGCCAGCAGTTCGTGGGACAGCGGAACGTACGAGCAGTACTTC
CDR3aa: CASSSWDSGTYEQYF

d_gene: .
abundance: .
v_gene: TRBV20-1
j_gene: TRBJ1-5
CDR3nt: TGCAGTGCTAGTCAGGGGAATCAGCCCCAGCATTTT
CDR3aa: CSASQGNQPQHF

d_gene: TRBD1
abundance: .
v_gene: TRBV18
j_gene: TRBJ1-5
CDR3nt: TGTGCCAGCTCCGAGGGACAGGGGGCGAGTGGGACGGAGCCCCAGCATTTT
CDR3aa: CASSEGQGASGTEPQHF

d_gene: .
abundance: .
v_gene: TRBV7-8
j_gene: TRBJ2-5
CDR3nt: TGTGCCAGCCGAGGGGATCAGGGGGAGACCCAGTACTTC
CDR3aa: CASRGDQGETQYF

d_gene: .
abundance: .
v_gene: TRBV6-2/TRBV6-3
j_gene: TRBJ1-2
CDR3nt: TGTGCCAGCAGTTATTGGGGGAAGGACTATGGCTACACCTTC
CDR3aa: CASSYWGKDYGYTF

d_gene: .
abundance: .
v_gene: TRBV11-2
j_gene: TRBJ2-4
CDR3nt: TGTGCCAGCAGCTTAGTTACTACCCTAGCCAAAAACATTCAGTACTTC
CDR3aa: CASSLVTTLAKNIQYF

d_gene: .
abundance: .
v_gene: TRBV19
j_gene: TRBJ1-6
CDR3nt: TGTGCCAGTAGTATAGGACTGCAGAGGAGGAAAGGAAATTCACCCCTCCACTTT
CDR3aa: CASSIGLQRRKGNSPLHF

d_gene: .
abundance: .
v_gene: TRBV6-1
j_gene: TRBJ1-3
CDR3nt: TGTGCCAGCAGTGCGCCAGAGCGGGGGTCAGGAAACACCATATATTTT
CDR3aa: CASSAPERGSGNTIYF

d_gene: TRBD2
abundance: .
v_gene: TRBV28
j_gene: TRBJ2-5
CDR3nt: TGTGCCAGCAGTCCCGGGGGGGCTGAGGAGACCCAGTACTTC
CDR3aa: CASSPGGAEETQYF

d_gene: TRBD1
abundance: .
v_gene: TRBV19
j_gene: TRBJ1-3
CDR3nt: TGTGCCAGTAGTGGACAGGGGTACGGAAACACCATATATTTT
CDR3aa: CASSGQGYGNTIYF

d_gene: .
abundance: .
v_gene: TRBV18
j_gene: TRBJ1-2
CDR3nt: TGTGCCAGCTCACCGCAAGGGGCGAACTATGGCTACACCTTC
CDR3aa: CASSPQGANYGYTF

d_gene: .
abundance: .
v_gene: TRBV18
j_gene: TRBJ2-7
CDR3nt: TGTGCCAGCTCAGCAACGACAGGCAACGAGCAGTACTTC
CDR3aa: CASSATTGNEQYF

d_gene: .
abundance: .
v_gene: TRBV6-5
j_gene: TRBJ1-2
CDR3nt: TGTGCCAGCGGGGACACGACTAACTATGGCTACACCTTC
CDR3aa: CASGDTTNYGYTF

d_gene: TRBD1
abundance: .
v_gene: TRBV7-9
j_gene: TRBJ2-1
CDR3nt: TGTGCCAGCTCCCAGGGGGACAGTCCCCGAGGGGAGCAGTTCTTC
CDR3aa: CASSQGDSPRGEQFF

d_gene: .
abundance: .
v_gene: TRBV19
j_gene: TRBJ1-3
CDR3nt: TGTGCCAGTAGTATCTTAAGCTCCTCTGGAAACACCATATATTTT
CDR3aa: CASSILSSSGNTIYF

d_gene: .
abundance: .
v_gene: TRBV12-3/TRBV12-4
j_gene: TRBJ2-1
CDR3nt: TGTGCCAGCAGTTTGGTCGGGGACAATGAGCAGTTCTTC
CDR3aa: CASSLVGDNEQFF

d_gene: TRBD1
abundance: .
v_gene: TRBV29-1
j_gene: TRBJ1-3
CDR3nt: TGCAGCGTCGCGGACAGGTCAGGAAACACCATATATTTT
CDR3aa: CSVADRSGNTIYF